The clone carrying this TCR beta chain was seen a few times. No antigen is known for it. Conversion of TCR transcripts into cDNA relied on 5'RACE template switching, which added a universal primer site and UMIs. MiXCR, run by TCRdb on the 5' RACE reads, gives a single entry per CDR3 protein. The data hold about 210,000 distinct CDR3 sequences, with 6% to 8% observed a single time. The ends lost 4 bases at V and 5 bases at J; junction bases unmatched: 4. The length of the CDR3 is 16 residues. Germline V lookup: CDR1 SGHNT, CDR2 YYREEE (reference sequence). The record originates from a study of T cells after yellow fever vaccination. Study results and caveats: The CD4 compartment and the CD8 compartment contained a small share of clonotypes in common. It was a weaker secondary response, yet one that peaked faster, at day 5 versus 15.

The V call is TRBV5-4, the J call TRBJ2-3, with 16 nucleotides matching TRBD2. The source material was CD4+ T cells sorted from PBMCs, sampled on the day of the yellow fever booster vaccination. The origin of this receptor is a man between 25 and 39 years old who received the YFV17D yellow fever vaccine. In DNA form, the CDR3 reads TGTGCCAGCAGCGGGACTAGCGGGAGGGTTGGAGATACGCAGTATTTT. Its protein is CASSGTSGRVGDTQYF.